This T cell receptor beta chain was obtained from a study of blood T cells in healthy people across ages. Study observations and caveats: There was no known CMV status for donors, so expanded clonotype changes were possibly confounded. A strong correlation was seen between TCR beta diversity and naive T cell percentage.

With a J-beta primer mix and a sample-barcoded 5' primer, a second PCR ran roughly 6 to 11 cycles. TCRdb fed the 5' RACE reads into MiXCR, producing one record per CDR3 protein. Of about 680,000 distinct CDR3 sequences in the sample, about 52% were seen once. Germline-derived CDR1 and CDR2 are LGHDT and YNNKEL (reference sequence). CDR3 length: 12 amino acids. Concerning this clonotype itself: Its specificity is not known. The junction does not match germline at one end; this may be a read error.

This chain uses TRBV3-1 with TRBJ2-7; D uncertain. Source material: blood. The TCR was taken from a woman aged 60-70 years in good health. The CDR3 DNA follows: TGTGCCAGCAGCCAAAATATCTACGTGCAGTACTTC. Amino acid sequence: CASSQNIYVQYF.